Shown below are 8 T cell receptor beta chains from a single sample sequenced in a study of OX40 agonist ivuxolimab in advanced cancers. The protocol was immunoSEQ multiplex PCR, while the TCRdb copy is restricted to in-frame clones and leaves out a portion. The table has around 50,000 clones, about 88% seen once; the top ten hold about 0.68%. Material: CD4+ or CD8+ T cells sorted from blood, obtained in a trial of the OX40 agonist ivuxolimab. The receptors were sampled from an adult with an advanced solid tumor such as melanoma, head and neck, liver or kidney cancer.

CDR3 coding DNA: TGTGCCAGCAGCCACGGGGGGGGCAATCAGCCCCAGCATTTT. The encoded protein is CASSHGGGNQPQHF. The chain has TRBV6-6 and TRBJ1-5, with D perhaps matching TRBD1 (5 bases). V was pared by 6 bases and J by 2 bases, with 11 bases between. The germline V gene encodes CDR1 MNHNY and CDR2 SVGAGI (reference sequence). The CDR3 has 14 amino acids.

V and J are TRBV7-6 and TRBJ2-5; 7 nucleotides match TRBD2. Trimming removed 2 bases from V and 3 bases from J; junction bases left unmatched: 6. CDR1 is SGHVS and CDR2 is FNYEAQ in the germline V gene. The CDR3 is made up of 15 amino acids. The CDR3 loop is CASSLRLAAEETQYF. CDR3 DNA: TGTGCCAGCAGCTTACGGCTAGCGGCGGAAGAGACCCAGTACTTC. Full variable domain (remainder filled in from reference TRBV7-6 and TRBJ2-5): GAGVSQSPRYKVTKRGQDVALRCDPISGHVSLYWYRQALGQGPEFLTYFNYEAQQDKSGLPNDRFSAERPEGSISTLTIQRTEQRDSAMYRCASSLRLAAEETQYFGPGTRLLVL.

This sequence joins TRBV10-2 and TRBJ2-7; D gene unclear. V lost 0 bases, J lost 6 bases, and 3 bases lay in between. Germline-derived CDR1 and CDR2 are WSHSY and SAAADI. The CDR3 consists of 11 residues. This chain's CDR3 is CASSESAEQYF. CDR3 coding DNA: TGCGCCAGCAGTGAGTCGGCCGAGCAGTACTTC.

This clone has a single count. The V call is TRBV29-1, the J call TRBJ1-4; possibly TRBD1 for D (6 bases). The CDR3 length is 10 residues. Germline lookup yields CDR1 SQVTM and CDR2 ANQGSEA. Trimming stripped 6 bases from V and 10 bases from J, with 9 bases between. CDR3 DNA: TGCAGCGTCTTCAGGGGAAAACTGTTTTTT. Its translation is CSVFRGKLFF.

The chain combines TRBV27 with TRBJ2-7, with D possibly called TRBD1 or TRBD2 (5 bases each). CDR1 and CDR2 (germline): MNHEY, SMNVEV (reference sequence). The CDR3 extends over 16 amino acids. The V and J ends lost 3 bases and 3 bases respectively, with 18 bases between them. The CDR3 loop is CASSLPIIGTIYEQYF. The CDR3 DNA reads TGTGCCAGCAGTTTGCCGATTATCGGGACCATCTACGAGCAGTACTTC.

The chain uses TRBV7-8 and TRBJ1-4, with TRBD1 as a possible D gene (5 bases). Between the trimmed V and J ends, which lost 5 bases and 8 bases, there was a span of 12 bases. This CDR3 has 13 residues. Germline V gives CDR1 SGHVS, CDR2 FQNEAQ. This CDR3 reads CASSPAGGEKLFF. The CDR3 coding sequence is TGTGCCAGCAGCCCGGCCGGGGGGGAAAAACTGTTTTTT.

V and J are TRBV11-2 and TRBJ2-5; D remains unclear. Near its end, the DNA agrees better with TRBJ2-7, so the J call may be wrong. The CDR3 consists of 15 residues. Germline V gene lookup returns CDR1 SGHAT and CDR2 FQNNGV. DNA for the CDR3: TGTGCCAGCAGTTCCTCGCCCGGGCCAACCTACGAGCAGTACTTC. Translation: CASSSSPGPTYEQYF.

The J gene is TRBJ2-1, the V gene TRBV9; D remains unclear. This CDR3 has 14 residues. Trimming shortened V by 0 bases and J by 5 bases, and 9 bases separated the two germline ends. Germline CDR1 SGDLS, CDR2 YYNGEE. CDR3 residues: CASSVDPENNEQFF. The CDR3 DNA reads as TGTGCCAGCAGCGTAGATCCCGAAAACAATGAGCAGTTCTTC.